This record concerns one T cell receptor (beta chain) sequence. Here immunoSEQ multiplex PCR was the method, and the copy in TCRdb shows in-frame clones only, minus some. The table includes some 6,700 clones, almost 85% detected once. This sample was taken from a study of regulatory and conventional T cells in RAG deficiency. CDR1 MNHEY and CDR2 SMNVEV come from the germline V gene (reference sequence). The germline V and J ends were trimmed by 7 bases and 4 bases, with 11 bases remaining between them. This CDR3 comprises 13 residues. The sample was also linked to a second study, of regulatory T cells. This second study says: Primers: 52 TRBV forward and 13 TRBJ reverse.

This clonotype was sampled from a human donor in good health. J is TRBJ2-1 and V is TRBV27; possibly TRBD2 for D (5 bases). Sequencing input: CD8+ T cells sorted from blood. The CDR3 loop is CASTDGGYNEQFF. The CDR3 bases are TGTGCCAGCACGGACGGAGGATACAATGAGCAGTTCTTC.